One sample yielded the 28 T cell receptor beta chains listed below, sequenced in a study of blood T cell repertoires in COVID-19. Data came from immunoSEQ multiplex PCR; TCRdb stores just in-frame clones and leaves some out. Among 150,000 to 200,000 clones listed, 88% were seen once. The sequenced sample was PBMCs or T cells enriched from blood (not recorded which). The source is a woman aged 18-29 years who had recovered from COVID-19.

This clone is a singleton in its sample. In nucleotides, the CDR3 is TGTGCCAGCAGTTACTCGAGAAACAACTATGGCTACACCTTC. Its protein product is CASSYSRNNYGYTF. V usage is TRBV6-5 and J usage is TRBJ1-2; D is undetermined. Germline CDR1 and CDR2: MNHEY and SVGAGI. This CDR3 region has 14 residues. Trimming removed 0 bases at V and 2 bases at J, with 7 bases between.

This clone appeared once. The genes are TRBV19 and TRBJ1-1, with D possibly TRBD1 on 5 matching bases. Germline values: CDR1 LNHDA, CDR2 SQIVND (reference sequence). The CDR3 runs 13 residues. Trimming removed 5 bases at V and 5 bases at J, with 12 bases between. The CDR3 is CASSARGGTEAFF. The CDR3 DNA follows: TGTGCCAGTAGTGCCCGGGGGGGAACTGAAGCTTTCTTT.

The chain recombines TRBV7-9 with TRBJ1-1, with D maybe TRBD1 (5 bases). Trimming stripped 4 bases from V and 1 base from J, with 10 bases between. The CDR3 sequence is 14 residues long. Per germline, CDR1 SEHNR and CDR2 FQNEAQ (reference sequence). The CDR3 bases are TGTGCCAGCAGCTGGGGGGGAGGGAACACTGAAGCTTTCTTT. Translated: CASSWGGGNTEAFF.

V and J are TRBV18 and TRBJ2-1, with a possible D match to TRBD1 (5 bases). Trimming removed 2 bases at V and 0 bases at J, with 5 bases between. This CDR3 comprises 14 residues. Germline V lookup: CDR1 KGHSH, CDR2 LQKENI. The CDR3 DNA is TGTGCCAGCTCACCAGACAGCTCCTACAATGAGCAGTTCTTC. Its translation: CASSPDSSYNEQFF.

The chain uses TRBV19 and TRBJ2-2, with 8 bases aligning to TRBD2. The CDR3 is made up of 15 amino acids. V was pared by 6 bases and J by 8 bases, with 11 bases of the junction left unmatched. Germline lookup yields CDR1 LNHDA and CDR2 SQIVND (reference sequence). The CDR3 DNA sequence: TGTGCCAGTAGACAAGCGGGAGCGTACGCGGGGGAGCTGTTTTTT. Protein: CASRQAGAYAGELFF. Based on the CDR3 plus reference TRBV19 and TRBJ2-2, the full variable domain is DGGITQSPKYLFRKEGQNVTLSCEQNLNHDAMYWYRQDPGQGLRLIYYSQIVNDFQKGDIAEGYSVSREKKESFPLTVTSAQKNPTAFYLCASRQAGAYAGELFFGEGSRLTVL.

The chain links TRBV19 to TRBJ2-7; perhaps TRBD2 as D (6 bases). Deletions cut 6 bases from V and 2 bases from J, with 14 bases between. The CDR3 sequence is 14 residues long. Germline V gene data show CDR1 as LNHDA and CDR2 as SQIVND (reference sequence). The CDR3 DNA reads TGTGCCAGTAGGCGCGGAGGGGCGACCTACGAGCAGTACTTC. The encoded protein is CASRRGGATYEQYF.

The chain joins TRBV28 to TRBJ1-5; no definite D call. The V and J ends lost 2 bases and 7 bases respectively, with 15 bases between them. This CDR3 has 15 residues. The germline CDR1 and CDR2 sequences are MDHEN and SYDVKM. Here the CDR3 DNA reads TGTGCCAGCAGTTTACCGGCAGGCCTCGGACAGCCCCAGCATTTT. Protein: CASSLPAGLGQPQHF.

The rearrangement uses TRBV29-1 and TRBJ1-4; no reliable D call. Trimming left V 1 base short and J 8 bases short, with 11 bases between. The germline V gene has CDR1 SQVTM and CDR2 ANQGSEA. This CDR3 comprises 13 residues. The CDR3 nucleotides are TGCAGCGTTGAAGGAGGATTCGGCGAAAAACTGTTTTTT. Translating gives CSVEGGFGEKLFF.

The chain is built from TRBV10-3 and TRBJ2-1; TRBD1 matches 10 bases. V lost 4 bases and J lost 3; bases outside the gene matches: 3. The CDR3 runs 15 residues. Germline V gene sequence: CDR1 ENHRY, CDR2 SYGVKD. The CDR3 nucleotides are TGTGCCATCAGTGTAGGGACAGGGGTCTACAATGAGCAGTTCTTC. This translates into CAISVGTGVYNEQFF.

In regard to this clone: Other DNA sequences in the sample encode the same CDR3. This chain links TRBV24-1 with TRBJ2-1; TRBD2 matches at 10 bases. V shed 3 bases and J 7 bases; nucleotides not matched to a gene: 5. The CDR3 covers 15 residues. CDR1 and CDR2 (germline): KGHDR, SFDVKD. The CDR3 DNA sequence: TGTGCCACCAGTGATGGTCTAGCGGGAGTAAATGAGCAGTTCTTC. It specifies CATSDGLAGVNEQFF.

The chain has TRBV3-1 (or the pseudogene TRBV3-2) and TRBJ1-1, with unresolved D. This CDR3 region has 14 residues. Trimming pared 6 bases from V and 1 base from J, leaving 12 bases between. Germline V gene sequence: CDR1 LGHDT, CDR2 YNNKEL (reference sequence). Written as DNA, the CDR3 is TGTGCCAGCAGGTCCTCTGACAAGAACACTGAAGCTTTCTTT. This translates into CASRSSDKNTEAFF.

In its sample, this clone was seen once. The chain carries TRBV9 and TRBJ1-1; D remains unclear. The CDR3 consists of 14 residues. V was shortened by 0 bases and J by 3 bases, with 9 bases between the two germline ends. Germline V gene lookup returns CDR1 SGDLS and CDR2 YYNGEE. CDR3 protein: CASSVGESYTEAFF. CDR3 DNA sequence: TGTGCCAGCAGCGTAGGAGAGAGCTACACTGAAGCTTTCTTT.

The rearrangement uses TRBV3-1 (or the pseudogene TRBV3-2) and TRBJ2-5; D is ambiguous. Per germline, CDR1 LGHDT and CDR2 YNNKEL (reference sequence). This CDR3 is built from 13 residues. The germline V and J ends were trimmed by 5 bases and 3 bases, with 10 bases remaining between them. In nucleotides, the CDR3 is TGTGCCAGCAGCTTAATCCCTAAAGAGACCCAGTACTTC. Encoded protein: CASSLIPKETQYF.

This clone was picked up one time. V is TRBV7-9 and J is TRBJ1-1; D uncertain. V lost 7 bases, J lost 2 bases, and 17 bases lay in between. The CDR3 consists of 15 residues. From germline, CDR1 is SEHNR and CDR2 FQNEAQ (reference sequence). The CDR3 loop is CASNRLGLLNTEAFF. DNA of the CDR3: TGTGCCAGCAACCGCCTTGGACTTCTAAACACTGAAGCTTTCTTT.

The chain combines TRBV25-1 with TRBJ2-5; 8 bases line up with TRBD1. V trimming: 5 bases; J trimming: 7 bases; junction bases outside the gene matches: 6. Germline V gives CDR1 MGHDK, CDR2 SYGVNS. CDR3 length: 13 residues. The CDR3 protein is CASSQGQGGTQYF. In nucleotides, the CDR3 is TGTGCCAGCAGTCAAGGACAGGGTGGGACCCAGTACTTC.

This clone was seen a few times. The chain joins TRBV29-1 to TRBJ2-1; weak D call: TRBD1 (5 bases). Germline V lookup: CDR1 SQVTM, CDR2 ANQGSEA. The CDR3 is 15 residues long. Trimming took off 7 bases at V and 6 bases at J, with 22 bases between the two ends. The CDR3 DNA sequence: TGCAGCGCTCTACCCCAGGGCTCCGGTCGCAATGAGCAGTTCTTC. Translated, it gives CSALPQGSGRNEQFF.

This rearrangement joins TRBV5-6 to TRBJ2-7; possible D gene TRBD1, 5 bases. Trimming took off 2 bases at V and 2 bases at J, with 14 bases between the two ends. Germline CDR1 SGHDT, CDR2 YYEEEE. The CDR3 is made up of 15 amino acids. The CDR3 bases are TGTGCCAGCAGCTTAGGGTCAGGGTGGGCCTACGAGCAGTACTTC. This encodes CASSLGSGWAYEQYF.

The chain joins TRBV18 to TRBJ1-3; D gene uncertain. Germline CDR1 KGHSH, CDR2 LQKENI. V lost 5 bases and J 0 bases, leaving 5 bases between the germline ends. The CDR3 loop spans 13 amino acids. In DNA form, the CDR3 reads TGTGCCAGCTCAACAGACTCTGGAAACACCATATATTTT. This codes for CASSTDSGNTIYF.

This clone appeared once. J is TRBJ2-1 and V is TRBV10-3; 10 bases align to TRBD1. The V gene end was trimmed by 8 bases and the J gene end by 8 bases; junction bases not matched to a gene: 6. Germline assignment: CDR1 ENHRY and CDR2 SYGVKD. CDR3 length equals 13 residues. The CDR3 DNA is TGTGCCATCCGGGACAGGGGTCTCGATGAGCAGTTCTTC. Its protein is CAIRDRGLDEQFF.

The chain's CDR3 is CASSLGAGTGSNQPQHF. CDR3 DNA: TGTGCCAGCAGCTTGGGGGCCGGGACAGGGAGCAATCAGCCCCAGCATTTT. The V and J genes are TRBV7-9 and TRBJ1-5; TRBD1 aligns across 9 bases. V gave up 3 bases and J gave up 1 base; unmatched junction bases: 7. This CDR3 has 17 residues. The germline gives CDR1 SEHNR, CDR2 FQNEAQ (reference sequence). The full variable domain, its missing parts supplied by reference TRBV7-9 and TRBJ1-5, is DTGVSQNPRHKITKRGQNVTFRCDPISEHNRLYWYRQTLGQGPEFLTYFQNEAQLEKSRLLSDRFSAERPKGSFSTLEIQRTEQGDSAMYLCASSLGAGTGSNQPQHFGDGTRLSIL.

This clone was seen only a few times. This chain uses TRBV24-1 with TRBJ2-1; 8 nucleotides align to TRBD2. The V and J ends lost 7 bases and 0 bases, in that order; junction bases with no gene match: 4. The germline V gene has CDR1 KGHDR and CDR2 SFDVKD. CDR3 length: 15 amino acids. CDR3 region: CATRATSGSYNEQFF. The CDR3 DNA reads as TGTGCCACCAGAGCTACTAGCGGCTCCTACAATGAGCAGTTCTTC.

This chain uses TRBV4-1 with TRBJ1-2; TRBD1 aligns across 8 bases. Trimming at V came to 0 bases and at J to 4 bases, leaving 4 bases not matched to a gene. The CDR3 sequence is 15 residues long. CDR1 and CDR2 from the germline V gene are MGHRA and YSYEKL. The DNA of the CDR3 is TGCGCCAGCAGCCAAGACAGGGGGCAAGGCTATGGCTACACCTTC. Translated, it gives CASSQDRGQGYGYTF.

The chain uses TRBV7-3 and TRBJ2-1; 7 bases align to TRBD1. The CDR3 runs 16 residues. V trimming: 5 bases; J trimming: 2 bases; junction bases outside the gene matches: 9. Germline loops: CDR1 SGHTA, CDR2 FQGTGA. CDR3 sequence (DNA): TGTGCCAGCAGCCAAGCCCCGACAGGGCCCTACAATGAGCAGTTCTTC. Amino acid sequence: CASSQAPTGPYNEQFF.

V is TRBV24-1 and J is TRBJ1-2; 7 bases are a match to TRBD1. Germline V gives CDR1 KGHDR, CDR2 SFDVKD. The V gene end was trimmed by 3 bases and the J gene end by 5 bases; junction bases not matched to a gene: 14. The CDR3 contains 17 residues. The CDR3 nucleotides read TGTGCCACCAGTGATCCACAGGGGTCCGATCCCCTATATGGCTACACCTTC. Translating it yields CATSDPQGSDPLYGYTF.

This clone showed up just a few times. The J gene is TRBJ2-1, the V gene TRBV27, with 9 bases identical to TRBD1. The CDR3 totals 15 residues. Germline assignment: CDR1 MNHEY and CDR2 SMNVEV (reference sequence). The ends lost 7 bases at V and 7 bases at J; junction bases unmatched: 11. DNA for the CDR3: TGTGCCAGCATTTCGGGACAGGGTGATTCGAATGAGCAGTTCTTC. This encodes CASISGQGDSNEQFF.

The chain combines TRBV21-1 with TRBJ2-1; the tabulated D call, TRBD1, remains unverified against the DNA. TRBV21-1 is a pseudogene. There are 17 residues in the CDR3. The chain's CDR3 is CASSKAVPGTDYNEQFF. DNA for the CDR3: TGTGCCAGCAGCAAAGCGGTCCCCGGGACAGACTACAATGAGCAGTTCTTC.

V usage is TRBV2 and J usage is TRBJ2-3, with 9 bases matching TRBD2. Germline CDR1 reads SNHLY; CDR2 reads FYNNEI. CDR3 length: 15 residues. J lost 1 base, V lost 3 bases, and 2 bases had no gene match. The CDR3 nucleotides are TGTGCCAGCAGTGAGACTAGCGGACGCACAGATACGCAGTATTTT. Translation gives CASSETSGRTDTQYF.

This chain uses TRBV10-3 with TRBJ2-5; the match to TRBD1 covers 11 bases. The CDR3 loop spans 15 amino acids. Germline CDR1 is ENHRY and CDR2 is SYGVKD. V dropped 4 bases and J dropped 4; count of bases not matched to a gene: 5. CDR3 nucleotide sequence: TGTGCCATCAGTGCGGCTGGGACAGGGGGAGAGACCCAGTACTTC. Its protein is CAISAAGTGGETQYF.